A selection of T cell receptor beta chains follows, all from one sample in a study of T cell clones after liver transplantation. The assay was immunoSEQ multiplex PCR, and TCRdb's table has in-frame clones only and misses some. This table has around 20,000 clones, around nine tenths appearing once. The starting material was CD8+ T cells from blood, obtained before liver transplant. The receptors originated from a human donor who received a liver transplant. Both conserved end residues are part of each CDR3. Fields, in order: D gene, clone size, J gene, V gene, CDR3 DNA, CDR3 protein. D genes are given only for firm matches. A clone size is listed for some rows: how often the clone was seen (once, few, many), or a class if it is expanded.

d_gene: TRBD1; abundance: NA; j_gene: TRBJ2-7; v_gene: TRBV11-2; CDR3nt: TGTGCCAGCAGCCTAACAGGGGGCGATTTCGACGAGCAGTACTTC; CDR3aa: CASSLTGGDFDEQYF
d_gene: NA; abundance: NA; j_gene: TRBJ2-7; v_gene: TRBV6-1; CDR3nt: TGTGCCAGCAGTGAAGTGCACCTCTACGAGCAGTACTTC; CDR3aa: CASSEVHLYEQYF
d_gene: NA; abundance: once; j_gene: TRBJ2-1; v_gene: TRBV5-1; CDR3nt: TGCGCCAGCAGCTCCCACGGCGGCTATCCCTACAATGAGCAGTTCTTC; CDR3aa: CASSSHGGYPYNEQFF
d_gene: NA; abundance: once; j_gene: TRBJ2-7; v_gene: TRBV5-4; CDR3nt: TGTGCCAGCAGCACCTACGAGCAGTACTTC; CDR3aa: CASSTYEQYF
d_gene: NA; abundance: NA; j_gene: TRBJ1-5; v_gene: TRBV6-5; CDR3nt: TGTGCCAGCAGTTGGTGGAACAGGGAGGGCAATCAGCCCCAGCATTTT; CDR3aa: CASSWWNREGNQPQHF
d_gene: TRBD2; abundance: NA; j_gene: TRBJ2-5; v_gene: TRBV19; CDR3nt: TGTGCCAGTAGTTCCCGTAACCAGCGGGAGAAGACCCAGTACTTC; CDR3aa: CASSSRNQREKTQYF
d_gene: NA; abundance: NA; j_gene: TRBJ2-1; v_gene: TRBV6-5; CDR3nt: TGTGCCAGCAGTTACGATATAGGGAGCTCCTACAATGAGCAGTTCTTC; CDR3aa: CASSYDIGSSYNEQFF
d_gene: TRBD1; abundance: NA; j_gene: TRBJ1-5; v_gene: TRBV5-4; CDR3nt: TGTGCCAGCAGCATCACGGGACAGGGGAATCAGCCCCAGCATTTT; CDR3aa: CASSITGQGNQPQHF
d_gene: TRBD2; abundance: NA; j_gene: TRBJ2-1; v_gene: TRBV27; CDR3nt: TGTGCCAGCACCAACCCCTCGGGCGGACTAGCGGGACACTCCTACAATGAGCAGTTCTTC; CDR3aa: CASTNPSGGLAGHSYNEQFF
d_gene: TRBD1; abundance: NA; j_gene: TRBJ1-2; v_gene: TRBV10-3; CDR3nt: TGTGCCGTACAGGGGCTTCATGGCTACACCTTC; CDR3aa: CAVQGLHGYTF
d_gene: TRBD2; abundance: NA; j_gene: TRBJ2-7; v_gene: TRBV19; CDR3nt: TGTGCCAGTAGTATAGTCTCAGGACTAGCGGGAGGATCCTACGAGCAGTACTTC; CDR3aa: CASSIVSGLAGGSYEQYF
d_gene: TRBD1; abundance: few; j_gene: TRBJ1-2; v_gene: TRBV4-3; CDR3nt: TGCGCCAGCAGCCAAGATCTACAGGGGTATGGCTACACCTTC; CDR3aa: CASSQDLQGYGYTF
d_gene: NA; abundance: NA; j_gene: TRBJ2-2; v_gene: TRBV4-1; CDR3nt: TGCGCCAGCAGCCAAGATAAGGGGGTTGGAACCGGGGAGCTGTTTTTT; CDR3aa: CASSQDKGVGTGELFF
d_gene: TRBD1; abundance: NA; j_gene: TRBJ1-1; v_gene: TRBV6-5; CDR3nt: TGTGCCAGCAGTCCTTACAGGGGGTCGAACACTGAAGCTTTCTTT; CDR3aa: CASSPYRGSNTEAFF
d_gene: NA; abundance: once; j_gene: TRBJ1-2; v_gene: TRBV19; CDR3nt: TGTGCCAGTAGTATAGCGGCATCCAGGGGCTACACCTTC; CDR3aa: CASSIAASRGYTF
d_gene: TRBD1; abundance: NA; j_gene: TRBJ1-5; v_gene: TRBV27; CDR3nt: TGTGCCAGCAGTTTAAGGACAGGGGATCAGCCCCAGCATTTT; CDR3aa: CASSLRTGDQPQHF
d_gene: NA; abundance: NA; j_gene: TRBJ2-5; v_gene: TRBV11-3; CDR3nt: TGTGCCAGCAGCTTAAAGGGGCGAGAGACCCAGTACTTC; CDR3aa: CASSLKGRETQYF
d_gene: NA; abundance: NA; j_gene: TRBJ2-1; v_gene: TRBV10-2; CDR3nt: TGCGCCAGTTTGCACAATGAGCAGTTCTTC; CDR3aa: CASLHNEQFF
d_gene: TRBD2; abundance: NA; j_gene: TRBJ2-7; v_gene: TRBV19; CDR3nt: TGTGCCAGTAGTATAGCCGGGGGGTCCTCCTACGAGCAGTACTTC; CDR3aa: CASSIAGGSSYEQYF
d_gene: NA; abundance: NA; j_gene: TRBJ1-5; v_gene: TRBV6-5; CDR3nt: TGTGCCAGCAGTTACTCCACAGGACAGCCCCAGCATTTT; CDR3aa: CASSYSTGQPQHF
d_gene: NA; abundance: once; j_gene: TRBJ2-7; v_gene: TRBV19; CDR3nt: TGTGCCAGTAGTTTAGTACCGGGATACGAGCAGTACTTC; CDR3aa: CASSLVPGYEQYF
d_gene: TRBD1; abundance: NA; j_gene: TRBJ2-1; v_gene: TRBV27; CDR3nt: TGTGCCAGCAGCTTGACAGGGGGAGGCTACAATGAGCAGTTCTTC; CDR3aa: CASSLTGGGYNEQFF
d_gene: NA; abundance: NA; j_gene: TRBJ1-2; v_gene: TRBV11-2; CDR3nt: TGTGCCAGCAGCTGGACTGGGGAGGCCACTAACTATGGCTACACCTTC; CDR3aa: CASSWTGEATNYGYTF
d_gene: NA; abundance: NA; j_gene: TRBJ1-1; v_gene: TRBV7-9; CDR3nt: TGTGCCAGCAGCTTAGCGATAGGGACTGAAGCTTTCTTT; CDR3aa: CASSLAIGTEAFF
d_gene: NA; abundance: NA; j_gene: TRBJ2-3; v_gene: TRBV7-6; CDR3nt: TGTGCCAGCAGCTTAGAATGGACGGAGCGGGCCCTCTCCACAGATACGCAGTATTTT; CDR3aa: CASSLEWTERALSTDTQYF
d_gene: TRBD1; abundance: NA; j_gene: TRBJ1-1; v_gene: TRBV19; CDR3nt: TGTGCCAGTAGCCTACAGGGGGCGAACACTGAAGCTTTCTTT; CDR3aa: CASSLQGANTEAFF
d_gene: NA; abundance: NA; j_gene: TRBJ2-5; v_gene: TRBV5-1; CDR3nt: TGCGCCAGCAGCTTGTGGGGGGACACCCAAGAGACCCAGTACTTC; CDR3aa: CASSLWGDTQETQYF
d_gene: TRBD1; abundance: NA; j_gene: TRBJ1-1; v_gene: TRBV11-2; CDR3nt: TGTGCCAGCAGCCCGTGGCAGGGGGGCGTAAATATTGAAGCTTTCTTT; CDR3aa: CASSPWQGGVNIEAFF
d_gene: NA; abundance: NA; j_gene: TRBJ1-2; v_gene: TRBV27; CDR3nt: TGTGCCAGCAGTAGAGGGGCTAACTATGGCTACACCTTC; CDR3aa: CASSRGANYGYTF
d_gene: NA; abundance: NA; j_gene: TRBJ2-2; v_gene: TRBV6-1; CDR3nt: TGTGCCAGCCCCCTGGATTTGAACACCGGGGAGCTGTTTTTT; CDR3aa: CASPLDLNTGELFF
d_gene: TRBD1; abundance: NA; j_gene: TRBJ1-1; v_gene: TRBV7-9; CDR3nt: TGTGCCAGCAGCTCTCGGACAGGAGGCCAGATGAACACTGAAGCTTTCTTT; CDR3aa: CASSSRTGGQMNTEAFF
d_gene: NA; abundance: once; j_gene: TRBJ2-5; v_gene: TRBV7-9; CDR3nt: TGTGCCAGCAGCTTGAACGGAATACAGTACTTC; CDR3aa: CASSLNGIQYF
d_gene: TRBD1; abundance: NA; j_gene: TRBJ2-7; v_gene: TRBV7-9; CDR3nt: TGTGCCAGCAGCTTGTCCGGGACAGGGTTACAGTACTTC; CDR3aa: CASSLSGTGLQYF
d_gene: NA; abundance: once; j_gene: TRBJ1-1; v_gene: TRBV7-9; CDR3nt: TGTGCCAGCAGCTCAACGCGGGGGGTTGAAGCTTTCTTT; CDR3aa: CASSSTRGVEAFF
d_gene: NA; abundance: NA; j_gene: TRBJ1-3; v_gene: TRBV2; CDR3nt: TGTGCCAGCAGTGAAGCAACCTCTGGAAACACCATATATTTT; CDR3aa: CASSEATSGNTIYF
d_gene: NA; abundance: NA; j_gene: TRBJ2-2; v_gene: TRBV27; CDR3nt: TGTGCCAGCAGTTTTGTTCGGGAGATCACCGGGGAGCTGTTTTTT; CDR3aa: CASSFVREITGELFF
d_gene: TRBD1; abundance: NA; j_gene: TRBJ2-6; v_gene: TRBV4-1; CDR3nt: TGCGCCAGCAGCCACTCTACAGGGGTCGGGGCCAACGTCCTGACTTTC; CDR3aa: CASSHSTGVGANVLTF
d_gene: TRBD2; abundance: once; j_gene: TRBJ2-3; v_gene: TRBV29-1; CDR3nt: TGCAGCGTTGAACCGGGACTAGGGGGTCAGACGCAGTATTTT; CDR3aa: CSVEPGLGGQTQYF
d_gene: NA; abundance: NA; j_gene: TRBJ2-2; v_gene: TRBV5-4; CDR3nt: TGTGCCAGCAGCCCTATGGGGGAAGGGACCGGGGAGCTGTTTTTT; CDR3aa: CASSPMGEGTGELFF
d_gene: TRBD1; abundance: NA; j_gene: TRBJ2-7; v_gene: TRBV7-6; CDR3nt: TGTGCCAGCAGCCAACAGGGGGCGGGCGAGCAGTACTTC; CDR3aa: CASSQQGAGEQYF
d_gene: NA; abundance: NA; j_gene: TRBJ1-1; v_gene: TRBV11-2; CDR3nt: TGTGCCAGCAGCCCCAGGTCAATGCGGGCTGAAGCTTTCTTT; CDR3aa: CASSPRSMRAEAFF
d_gene: NA; abundance: NA; j_gene: TRBJ1-1; v_gene: TRBV5-1; CDR3nt: TGCGCCAGCAGCTTGATTCTGGGGCGGGAGGACACTGAAGCTTTCTTT; CDR3aa: CASSLILGREDTEAFF
d_gene: NA; abundance: NA; j_gene: TRBJ1-1; v_gene: TRBV5-6; CDR3nt: TGTGCCAGCAGACCTTTTGGGGGGAACACTGAAGCTTTCTTT; CDR3aa: CASRPFGGNTEAFF
d_gene: NA; abundance: NA; j_gene: TRBJ2-7; v_gene: TRBV7-3; CDR3nt: TGTGCCAGCAGCTTGGATTCCACCTACGAGCAGTACTTC; CDR3aa: CASSLDSTYEQYF
d_gene: NA; abundance: once; j_gene: TRBJ1-2; v_gene: TRBV19; CDR3nt: TGTGCCAGTAGTATCAGGGTTGCCCAGGACTATGGCTACACCTTC; CDR3aa: CASSIRVAQDYGYTF
d_gene: TRBD2; abundance: NA; j_gene: TRBJ2-7; v_gene: TRBV4-2; CDR3nt: TGTGCCAGCAGTCCAGGTGGTAGCGGGAGACCCACCTACGAGCAGTACTTC; CDR3aa: CASSPGGSGRPTYEQYF
d_gene: NA; abundance: NA; j_gene: TRBJ2-1; v_gene: TRBV5-1; CDR3nt: TGCGCCTCAGCAGAATTTCGGGACCACAATGAGCAGTTCTTC; CDR3aa: CASAEFRDHNEQFF
d_gene: TRBD2; abundance: NA; j_gene: TRBJ2-2; v_gene: TRBV7-2; CDR3nt: TGTGCCAGCAGCCTCTGGACTAGCGGTTCTTCGAACACCGGGGAGCTGTTTTTT; CDR3aa: CASSLWTSGSSNTGELFF
d_gene: NA; abundance: NA; j_gene: TRBJ1-1; v_gene: TRBV7-9; CDR3nt: TGTGCCAGCAGCTTAGCGCTAAGTGTCAGGGGATCTGAAGCTTTCTTT; CDR3aa: CASSLALSVRGSEAFF
d_gene: TRBD1; abundance: NA; j_gene: TRBJ2-7; v_gene: TRBV27; CDR3nt: TGTGCCAGCAGTTCCAGGGGGTCCCCCTACGAGCAGTACTTC; CDR3aa: CASSSRGSPYEQYF
d_gene: NA; abundance: NA; j_gene: TRBJ2-3; v_gene: TRBV7-9; CDR3nt: TGTGCCAGCAGCCGACCGGAGACAGACACAGATACGCAGTATTTT; CDR3aa: CASSRPETDTDTQYF
d_gene: NA; abundance: NA; j_gene: TRBJ2-3; v_gene: TRBV7-9; CDR3nt: TGTGCCAGCAGCTCCGGACAATCCGGGACAGATACGCAGTATTTT; CDR3aa: CASSSGQSGTDTQYF